The 23 T cell receptor beta chains in this list originate from one sample, sequenced in a study of cytomegalovirus exposure and HLA in healthy donors. Primers: 60 Vbeta forward and 13 Jbeta reverse. Using immunoSEQ multiplex PCR, the repertoire was profiled, and TCRdb retains in-frame clones only, with some absent. Here the sample spans around 62,000 clones, around 80% being singletons. Source material: PBMCs. These receptors all come from a middle-aged man in good health and CMV-seronegative.

This clone was counted a few times. The chain joins TRBV10-3 to TRBJ1-1; TRBD1 agrees at 11 bases. Germline V gives CDR1 ENHRY, CDR2 SYGVKD. V lost 9 bases, J lost 3 bases, and 9 bases stayed unmatched. This CDR3 has 15 amino acids. The CDR3 bases are TGTGCCATAAGCCCCGGGACAGGGGGGGACACTGAAGCTTTCTTT. This translates into CAISPGTGGDTEAFF.

As for this clone: The sample holds other DNA sequences that translate to the same CDR3. The genes are TRBV6-4 and TRBJ1-1; D possibly corresponds to TRBD1 (5 bases). The CDR3 has 17 residues. Trimming cost V 4 bases and J 2 bases, with 20 bases left between them. Germline V gene lookup returns CDR1 MRHNA and CDR2 SNTAGT. CDR3 in amino acids: CASSVTPLRQTNTEAFF. The CDR3 DNA reads TGTGCCAGCAGTGTAACTCCCCTAAGACAGACAAACACTGAAGCTTTCTTT.

The CDR3 region has the DNA TGTGCCAGCAGGGGACTCGGGTGGAACACCGGGGAGCTGTTTTTT. Protein: CASRGLGWNTGELFF. The chain couples TRBV7-9 to TRBJ2-2; tentatively, D is TRBD2 (6 bases). From germline, CDR1 is SEHNR and CDR2 FQNEAQ (reference sequence). The CDR3 loop spans 15 amino acids. Trimming took 6 bases from V and 1 from J, leaving 12 bases between them.

The rearrangement joins TRBV7-2 to TRBJ2-5, with TRBD2 matching over 8 bases. V lost 5 bases and J lost 4; bases outside the gene matches: 6. There are 14 residues in the CDR3. Germline V CDR1 and CDR2: SGHTA, FQGNSA. The CDR3 nucleotides are TGTGCCAGCAGCCGGGGGGGGGTGGGAGAGACCCAGTACTTC. It is translated as CASSRGGVGETQYF.

The chain links TRBV10-3 to TRBJ2-7; weak D call: TRBD1 (5 bases). The germline gives CDR1 ENHRY, CDR2 SYGVKD. V dropped 10 bases and J dropped 4 bases, with 17 bases sitting between them. This CDR3 region has 13 residues. CDR3: CATSPQGTYEQYF. The CDR3 bases are TGTGCCACATCCCCGCAGGGTACTTACGAGCAGTACTTC.

In its sample, this clone was seen a few times. Other nucleotide sequences from this sample produce the same CDR3. The rearrangement uses TRBV5-1 and TRBJ1-1; 9 bases are shared with TRBD1. Trimming at V came to 2 bases and at J to 8 bases, leaving 4 bases not matched to a gene. Per the germline V gene, CDR1 is SGHRS and CDR2 is YFSETQ. The CDR3 runs 13 residues. This CDR3 is CASSFTGGSEAFF. In DNA, the CDR3 is TGCGCCAGCAGCTTTACAGGGGGCTCAGAAGCTTTCTTT. Full variable domain (remainder filled in from reference TRBV5-1 and TRBJ1-1): KAGVTQTPRYLIKTRGQQVTLSCSPISGHRSVSWYQQTPGQGLQFLFEYFSETQRNKGNFPGRFSGRQFSNSRSEMNVSTLELGDSALYLCASSFTGGSEAFFGQGTRLTVV.

This chain connects TRBV7-9 to TRBJ1-2; D unresolved. Trimming took 1 base from V and 2 from J, leaving 8 bases between them. The germline CDR1 and CDR2 sequences are SEHNR and FQNEAQ (reference sequence). The CDR3 runs to 14 residues. The CDR3 bases are TGTGCCAGCAGCTTAGAGGTGGGCAACTATGGCTACACCTTC. It is translated as CASSLEVGNYGYTF.

This chain connects TRBV7-7 to TRBJ2-2, with TRBD1 as a possible D gene (5 bases). Germline CDR1 is SSHAT and CDR2 is FNYEAQ (reference sequence). CDR3 size: 19 residues. Trimming left V 5 bases short and J 4 bases short, with 26 bases between. CDR3 loop: CASSRKGQDTVSATGELFF. The CDR3 DNA is TGTGCCAGCAGCCGAAAGGGGCAGGATACGGTTTCGGCCACCGGGGAGCTGTTTTTT.

This rearrangement joins TRBV18 to TRBJ2-5, with a weak D call TRBD2 (6 bases). Germline values: CDR1 KGHSH, CDR2 LQKENI. CDR3 length equals 14 residues. V dropped 3 bases and J dropped 6 bases, with 14 bases sitting between them. The CDR3 bases are TGTGCCAGCTCACCCTCTTCCGGGGGAAAGACCCAGTACTTC. This codes for CASSPSSGGKTQYF.

With respect to this clone: One junction end disagrees with the germline gene, perhaps due to a read error. This chain joins TRBV4-2 and TRBJ2-1; 11 bases are shared with TRBD2. The V gene's germline CDR1 is LGHNA and CDR2 YNFKEQ. This CDR3 spans 23 amino acids. CDR3 sequence reads: CASSQVRRATSGSNPSSYNGQFF. CDR3 coding DNA: TGTGCCAGCAGCCAAGTCCGTAGAGCCACTAGCGGGAGTAACCCGAGCTCCTACAATGGGCAGTTCTTC.

This clone was observed a few times. The chain is built from TRBV6-1 and TRBJ1-1; 7 bases align to TRBD1. Germline V gene sequence: CDR1 MNHNS, CDR2 SASEGT. V gave up 5 bases and J gave up 0 bases; unmatched junction bases: 3. This CDR3 spans 14 amino acids. CDR3 in amino acids: CASSQGVVNTEAFF. CDR3 nucleotides: TGTGCCAGCAGTCAGGGGGTAGTGAACACTGAAGCTTTCTTT.

Comments on this clone: The junction differs from germline at one of its ends, possibly a read error. The V gene is TRBV28, the J gene TRBJ1-2; D gene uncertain. This CDR3 contains 9 residues. Germline V gene data show CDR1 as MDHEN and CDR2 as SYDVKM. The CDR3 region is CASSSPRAF. The CDR3, as DNA: TGTGCCAGCAGTTCCCCTCGCGCCTTC.

As concerns this clone: Other nucleotide sequences from this sample produce the same CDR3. V usage is TRBV7-2 and J usage is TRBJ1-5; 9 bases line up with TRBD1. J gave up 5 bases and V 5 bases, and 4 bases lay outside the gene matches. Germline assignment: CDR1 SGHTA and CDR2 FQGNSA. This CDR3 spans 14 amino acids. The CDR3: CASSPGQGYQPQHF. The CDR3 DNA follows: TGTGCCAGCAGCCCGGGACAGGGTTATCAGCCCCAGCATTTT.

This chain links TRBV7-2 with TRBJ2-3; TRBD1 is a possible D gene (6 bases). CDR3 size: 15 residues. The germline V gene has CDR1 SGHTA and CDR2 FQGNSA. Trimming left V 11 bases short and J 4 bases short, with 22 bases between. The CDR3 loop reads CASGKGQFFADTQYF. DNA for the CDR3: TGTGCCTCCGGGAAGGGACAATTTTTTGCAGATACGCAGTATTTT.

The chain joins TRBV5-8 to TRBJ1-1, with a weak D call TRBD1 (5 bases). Trimming left V 1 base short and J 7 bases short, with 11 bases between. The CDR3 is made up of 13 amino acids. CDR1 is SGHTS and CDR2 is YDEGEE in the germline V gene. The CDR3 spells CASSLRGVGEAFF. Written as DNA, the CDR3 is TGTGCCAGCAGCTTGAGGGGTGTTGGTGAAGCTTTCTTT.

This chain connects TRBV19 to TRBJ1-3; D gene uncertain. Trimming cost V 0 bases and J 4 bases, with 13 bases left between them. Looked up from germline, CDR1 is LNHDA and CDR2 is SQIVND (reference sequence). The CDR3 runs 16 residues. The CDR3 nucleotides read TGTGCCAGTAGTATAGATGCGTACCCCACGGGAAACACCATATATTTT. Protein product: CASSIDAYPTGNTIYF.

The chain recombines TRBV9 with TRBJ2-1, with D possibly TRBD1 on 6 matching bases. The CDR3 spans 15 residues. Germline CDR1 and CDR2: SGDLS and YYNGEE. The V and J ends lost 3 bases and 0 bases respectively, with 10 bases between them. The CDR3 coding sequence is TGTGCCAGCAGCGCGACAGGTAGCTCCTACAATGAGCAGTTCTTC. It encodes CASSATGSSYNEQFF.

Notes on this clone: Since no conserved phenylalanine or tryptophan closes the CDR3, a read error is the likely cause. The DNA is omitted, as the CDR3 cannot be located on it reliably, and the CDR3 follows TCRdb's listing. The V and J genes are TRBV6-1 and TRBJ1-2. 12 amino acids form the CDR3, both terminal residues included. Per germline, CDR1 MNHNS and CDR2 SASEGT. CDR3 amino acids: CASSEPGRVFGV.

This clone was counted a few times. It differs at one base from a far larger clone, so likely a read error. The identical CDR3 is also encoded by other nucleotide sequences in the sample. The chain recombines TRBV5-1 with TRBJ2-1, with TRBD2 matching 9 bases. The CDR3 is 16 residues long. Germline CDR1 SGHRS, CDR2 YFSETQ. The CDR3 spells CASSLVREGLENEQFF. The CDR3 DNA reads as TGCGCTAGCAGCTTGGTGCGGGAGGGCCTGGAGAATGAGCAGTTCTTC.

A word on this clone: One end of the junction does not line up with germline, which may come from a read error. V is TRBV2 and J is TRBJ1-2; no clear D. Germline lookup yields CDR1 SNHLY and CDR2 FYNNEI. This CDR3 region has 12 residues. The CDR3 region is CASSEVENRMPF. CDR3 DNA: TGTGCCAGCAGTGAAGTAGAAAACAGAATGCCGTTC.

The rearrangement links TRBV29-1 to TRBJ2-5; no reliable D call. The tail of the sequence fits TRBJ2-7 better, so the J call may be wrong. CDR3 length: 12 residues. Per the germline V gene, CDR1 is SQVTM and CDR2 is ANQGSEA. The CDR3 loop is CSCLDFSYEQYF. The CDR3 bases are TGCAGCTGCCTTGATTTCTCCTACGAGCAGTACTTC.

The rearrangement joins TRBV4-2 to TRBJ2-3; D perhaps matches TRBD1 (6 bases). CDR3 length: 14 amino acids. V lost 6 bases to trimming and J lost 4 bases, with 14 bases between them. Germline CDR1 LGHNA, CDR2 YNFKEQ. The CDR3 region is CASRQGILSDTQYF. The CDR3 nucleotides are TGTGCCAGCAGGCAGGGGATCCTGTCAGATACGCAGTATTTT.

Only a few counts were recorded for this clone. The genes are TRBV5-6 and TRBJ1-1; 8 bases fit TRBD1. CDR1 SGHDT and CDR2 YYEEEE come from the germline V gene. The CDR3 has 13 amino acids. The V and J ends lost 4 bases and 5 bases, in that order; junction bases with no gene match: 4. The CDR3 DNA is TGTGCCAGCAGCCCAGGGGGCGGAACTGAAGCTTTCTTT. Translating it yields CASSPGGGTEAFF.